The rows below give T cell receptor beta chains drawn from one sample of a study of T cell responses to AZD1222 COVID-19 vaccine. Data came from immunoSEQ multiplex PCR; TCRdb stores just in-frame clones and leaves some out. The sample has 100,000 to 150,000 clones; approximately 91% are singletons. The starting material was peripheral blood, obtained 28 days after the second AZD1222 dose. The receptors come from an adult who received the AZD1222 COVID-19 vaccine. CDR3s include the opening cysteine and the closing phenylalanine or tryptophan. The order of the fields is D gene, V gene, J gene, clone size, CDR3 protein, CDR3 DNA. The D gene is left open where the match is weak. Clone size is shown for a subset of rows, as once, few, many or a class of expanded clone.

>TRBD1|TRBV9|TRBJ2-7|-
CASSTGQGPPYEQYF
TGTGCCAGCAGCACCGGACAGGGGCCCCCCTACGAGCAGTACTTC
>-|TRBV2|TRBJ1-1|-
CATERGGNTEAFF
TGTGCCACAGAAAGGGGGGGGAACACTGAAGCTTTCTTT
>TRBD1|TRBV27|TRBJ1-3|-
CASRLGGTGASFAGNTIYF
TGTGCCAGCAGGTTGGGGGGGACAGGGGCTTCCTTCGCTGGAAACACCATATATTTT
>-|TRBV7-9|TRBJ2-3|-
CASSLGGIRDTQYF
TGTGCCAGCAGCTTAGGAGGCATTAGGGATACGCAGTATTTT
>-|TRBV6-6|TRBJ2-7|-
CASSYLDDGSYEQYF
TGTGCCAGCAGTTACTTAGATGACGGGTCCTACGAGCAGTACTTC
>TRBD1|TRBV2|TRBJ1-3|once
CASSRLRTGASGNTIYF
TGTGCCAGCAGTAGGCTTCGGACAGGAGCCTCTGGAAACACCATATATTTT
>-|TRBV20-1|TRBJ2-6|-
CSASRPLGANVLTF
TGCAGTGCTAGTCGGCCTCTGGGGGCCAACGTCCTGACTTTC
>-|TRBV5-4|TRBJ1-3|-
CASSLRSGNTIYF
TGTGCCAGCAGCTTGCGATCGGGAAACACCATATATTTT
>TRBD1|TRBV28|TRBJ1-6|-
CASGGSGQGGSPLHF
TGTGCCAGCGGTGGTTCGGGACAGGGGGGTTCACCCCTCCACTTT
>-|TRBV19|TRBJ1-2|-
CASSIIWESGYTF
TGTGCCAGTAGTATCATTTGGGAGAGTGGCTACACCTTC
>TRBD2|TRBV9|TRBJ2-1|-
CASNSAGGSNEQFF
TGTGCCAGCAATTCGGCGGGAGGAAGCAATGAGCAGTTCTTC
>-|TRBV6-5|TRBJ1-1|-
CASSHVGVGTEAFF
TGTGCCAGCAGCCACGTGGGGGTAGGCACTGAAGCTTTCTTT
>TRBD1|TRBV7-6|TRBJ1-4|-
CASTLGQGAATNEKLFF
TGTGCCAGCACCCTCGGACAGGGGGCAGCAACTAATGAAAAACTGTTTTTT
>-|TRBV10-3|TRBJ2-3|-
CAISGTTDTQYF
TGTGCCATCAGTGGGACCACAGATACGCAGTATTTT
>-|TRBV3-1/TRBV3-2|TRBJ2-7|-
CASSQVVGRGSELYEQYF
TGTGCCAGCAGCCAAGTTGTGGGGCGAGGTTCGGAGCTTTACGAGCAGTACTTC
>-|TRBV10-3|TRBJ1-1|-
CATSQNTEAFF
TGTGCCACCTCACAGAACACTGAAGCTTTCTTT
>-|TRBV3-1/TRBV3-2|TRBJ2-3|-
CASSRGEVADTQYF
TGTGCCAGCAGCCGGGGAGAGGTAGCAGATACGCAGTATTTT
>TRBD1|TRBV5-1|TRBJ2-3|-
CASSPGQGTDTQYF
TGCGCCAGCAGCCCGGGACAGGGAACAGATACGCAGTATTTT
>-|TRBV2|TRBJ1-1|-
CASRFSGPTEAFF
TGTGCCAGTAGGTTCTCAGGGCCAACTGAAGCTTTCTTT
>-|TRBV7-6|TRBJ2-1|-
CASSLGVDGTPYNEQFF
TGTGCCAGCAGCTTAGGTGTTGACGGGACTCCCTACAATGAGCAGTTCTTC
>-|TRBV19|TRBJ1-5|once
CASSLGRDQPQHF
TGTGCCAGTAGTTTAGGTAGGGATCAGCCCCAGCATTTT
>-|TRBV9|TRBJ1-6|-
CASSVAPGLGDSPLHF
TGTGCCAGCAGCGTAGCTCCAGGACTGGGGGATTCACCCCTCCACTTT
>-|TRBV6-5|TRBJ2-5|-
CASARGHFETQYF
TGTGCCAGTGCCCGGGGGCATTTTGAGACCCAGTACTTC
>-|TRBV28|TRBJ1-5|-
CASSTDMTYQPQHF
TGTGCCAGCAGTACCGACATGACCTATCAGCCCCAGCATTTT
>TRBD1|TRBV11-3|TRBJ2-1|-
CASSEGQGSKNEQFF
TGTGCCAGCAGCGAGGGACAGGGGTCTAAGAATGAGCAGTTCTTC
>-|TRBV20-1|TRBJ1-1|few
CSASGGAIPNTEAFF
TGCAGTGCTAGTGGGGGGGCAATACCCAACACTGAAGCTTTCTTT
>-|TRBV19|TRBJ1-3|-
CASRTQTSGNTIYF
TGTGCCAGCCGGACACAAACCTCTGGAAACACCATATATTTT
>TRBD1|TRBV5-1|TRBJ1-6|few
CASSPGTGGNSPLHF
TGCGCCAGCAGCCCCGGGACAGGGGGAAATTCACCCCTCCACTTT
>-|TRBV5-1|TRBJ2-3|-
CASSLNLQADTQYF
TGCGCCAGCAGCCTAAACCTCCAAGCAGATACGCAGTATTTT